A single sample gave rise to the 31 T cell receptor beta chains below, sequenced in a study of neurological immune-mediated disorders. TCRdb independently ran MiXCR on the 5' RACE reads; one entry per CDR3 protein. The sample lists approximately 48,000 distinct CDR3 sequences, under 13% occurring once. The sample was PBMCs. The receptors derive from a man aged 65-85 years with HTLV-1-associated myelopathy (HAM/TSP).

This clonotype was observed many times. V gene TRBV20-1 combines with J gene TRBJ1-5, with D possibly matching TRBD1 (6 bases). The CDR3 runs to 16 residues. Trimming pared 6 bases from V and 6 bases from J, leaving 24 bases between. Germline V gene data show CDR1 as DFQATT and CDR2 as SNEGSKA (reference sequence). The chain's CDR3 is CSAPKYGGAQGQPQHF. The CDR3, as DNA: TGCAGTGCCCCCAAATATGGGGGGGCCCAGGGTCAGCCCCAGCATTTT.

Many counts were recorded for this clonotype. This may come from a read error, since a much larger clone is one base off. This CDR3 reads CASSLQGNQPQHF. The CDR3 bases are TGTGCCAGCAGCTTACAGGGCAATCAGCCCCAGCATTTT. The chain uses TRBV7-2 and TRBJ1-5, with unresolved D. The V end was cut by 2 bases, the J end by 2 bases, with 4 bases between. Germline V CDR1 and CDR2: SGHTA, FQGNSA. The length of the CDR3 is 13 residues.

This clonotype was picked up a small number of times. V usage is TRBV2 and J usage is TRBJ2-7, with D possibly TRBD1 on 6 matching bases. The CDR3 covers 15 residues. The V gene's germline CDR1 is SNHLY and CDR2 FYNNEI. Trimming removed 5 bases at V and 0 bases at J, with 14 bases between. CDR3 protein: CASSTRDKSSYEQYF. CDR3 in DNA: TGTGCCAGCAGTACCCGGGACAAGAGCTCCTACGAGCAGTACTTC.

This clonotype was recorded many times. The rearrangement links TRBV28 to TRBJ2-3; a weak D match, TRBD1 (6 bases). CDR1 is MDHEN, CDR2 SYDVKM, per germline. With 5 bases removed from V and 0 bases from J, the gap between germline ends came to 15 bases. CDR3 length equals 16 residues. CDR3: CASSQGTTSSTDTQYF. CDR3 nucleotide sequence: TGTGCCAGCAGTCAAGGGACAACCTCTAGCACAGATACGCAGTATTTT.

This clonotype showed up many times. In DNA form, the CDR3 reads TGTGCCAGCAGTTTAAAACGAGATGGTTCACCCCTCCACTTT. It specifies CASSLKRDGSPLHF. V usage is TRBV12-3 or TRBV12-4 and J usage is TRBJ1-6; D is ambiguous. The CDR3 totals 14 residues. Trimming stripped 2 bases from V and 9 bases from J, with 11 bases between.

At least ten counts were recorded for this clonotype. The chain couples TRBV5-6 to TRBJ1-6; tentatively, D is TRBD1 (5 bases). There are 17 residues in the CDR3. The V and J ends lost 4 bases and 5 bases respectively, with 19 bases between them. Germline-derived CDR1 and CDR2 are SGHDT and YYEEEE. The CDR3 loop is CASSLHLTAKNNSPLHF. The CDR3 DNA follows: TGTGCCAGCAGCCTCCATTTGACAGCCAAGAATAATTCACCCCTCCACTTT. The full variable domain, with the rest looked up from reference TRBV5-6 and TRBJ1-6, is DAGVTQSPTHLIKTRGQQVTLRCSPKSGHDTVSWYQQALGQGPQFIFQYYEEEERQRGNFPDRFSGHQFPNYSSELNVNALLLGDSALYLCASSLHLTAKNNSPLHFGNGTRLTVT.

At least ten counts were recorded for this clonotype. V is TRBV7-2 and J is TRBJ2-3; the D is unclear. V lost 5 bases, J lost 5 bases, and 8 bases lay in between. The CDR3 spans 12 residues. Germline V lookup: CDR1 SGHTA, CDR2 FQGNSA. CDR3 coding DNA: TGTGCCAGCAGCGCATCTGAAGATACGCAGTATTTT. Encoded protein: CASSASEDTQYF.

This clonotype was picked up one time. The junction does not match germline at one end; this may be a read error. The genes are TRBV2 and TRBJ2-1; 8 bases agree with TRBD1. The CDR3 length is 14 residues. CDR1 and CDR2 (germline): SNHLY, FYNNEI. CDR3 sequence reads: CASKSGQGYNEQIF. CDR3 DNA: TGTGCCAGCAAATCAGGACAGGGATACAATGAGCAGATCTTC.

Ten or more counts support this clonotype. V gene TRBV12-3 or TRBV12-4 combines with J gene TRBJ1-5; 9 bases match TRBD1. Germline trimming cut 6 bases from V and 8 bases from J; bases unmatched to any gene: 23. CDR3 length: 19 amino acids. CDR3 region: CASSRRSSRTGVFPEPQHF. CDR3 sequence (DNA): TGTGCCAGCAGCCGACGGTCGTCCCGGACAGGGGTATTTCCGGAGCCCCAGCATTTT.

There are many counts of this clonotype. The rearrangement links TRBV7-9 to TRBJ2-5; 7 nucleotides match TRBD1. Germline values: CDR1 SEHNR, CDR2 FQNEAQ (reference sequence). V trimming: 5 bases; J trimming: 4 bases; junction bases outside the gene matches: 7. This CDR3 has 14 residues. In DNA, the CDR3 is TGTGCCAGCAGCCCGGACAGGCTGGGAGAGACCCAGTACTTC. Its translation: CASSPDRLGETQYF.

This clonotype was counted ten times or more. The chain carries TRBV20-1 and TRBJ2-5, with D perhaps matching TRBD2 (5 bases). Germline lookup yields CDR1 DFQATT and CDR2 SNEGSKA (reference sequence). Trimming left V 4 bases short and J 4 bases short, with 13 bases between. The CDR3 extends over 13 amino acids. CDR3 in DNA: TGCAGTGCTACTATGGGTGCGGGAGAGACCCAGTACTTC. This gives the protein CSATMGAGETQYF.

This clonotype was recorded at least ten times. The chain couples TRBV12-3 or TRBV12-4 to TRBJ1-6; D is undetermined. Trimming shortened V by 6 bases and J by 0 bases, and 15 bases separated the two germline ends. This CDR3 is 17 amino acids long. The CDR3 is CASSLPISSSYNSPLHF. The DNA for the CDR3 is TGTGCCAGCAGCCTGCCCATATCCAGCTCCTATAATTCACCCCTCCACTTT.

This clonotype occurred many times. This sequence joins TRBV5-5 and TRBJ2-7; possibly TRBD2 for D (5 bases). V was shortened by 4 bases and J by 3 bases, with 11 bases between the two germline ends. There are 13 residues in the CDR3. Germline lookup yields CDR1 SGHKS and CDR2 YYEKEE (reference sequence). In nucleotides, the CDR3 is TGTGCCAGCAGCCCGTGGACTGACTACGAGCAGTACTTC. This sequence encodes CASSPWTDYEQYF. Combining the CDR3 with reference TRBV5-5 and TRBJ2-7 gives the whole variable domain DAGVTQSPTHLIKTRGQQVTLRCSPISGHKSVSWYQQVLGQGPQFIFQYYEKEERGRGNFPDRFSARQFPNYSSELNVNALLLGDSALYLCASSPWTDYEQYFGPGTRLTVT.

This clonotype has at least ten counts. The V and J genes are TRBV28 and TRBJ2-7, with D possibly TRBD2 on 5 matching bases. The CDR3 is 12 amino acids. V dropped 5 bases and J dropped 5 bases, with 10 bases sitting between them. Germline values: CDR1 MDHEN, CDR2 SYDVKM. CDR3 sequence reads: CASSLMRDEQYF. CDR3 DNA: TGTGCCAGCAGTCTCATGCGGGACGAGCAGTACTTC.

In its sample, this clonotype was seen many times. The chain combines TRBV29-1 with TRBJ2-2; possibly TRBD2 for D (5 bases). V dropped 0 bases and J dropped 5 bases, with 10 bases sitting between them. This CDR3 has 14 residues. Germline V gives CDR1 SQVTM, CDR2 ANQGSEA. CDR3 coding DNA: TGCAGCGTTGAAGAGACCGGGGTAACCGGGGAGCTGTTTTTT. Amino acids: CSVEETGVTGELFF.

This clonotype occurred many times. The chain carries TRBV7-9 and TRBJ2-7, with 9 bases fitting TRBD2. CDR3 length: 15 residues. V lost 1 base and J lost 7; bases outside the gene matches: 8. The germline CDR1 and CDR2 sequences are SEHNR and FQNEAQ (reference sequence). The DNA of the CDR3 is TGTGCCAGCAGCTTAGGACTAGCGGTCGTAGGAGAGCAGTACTTC. Its translation is CASSLGLAVVGEQYF.

This clonotype was detected many times. This chain uses TRBV4-1 with TRBJ1-5, with TRBD1 matching over 9 bases. This CDR3 is 16 amino acids long. Germline trimming cut 3 bases from V and 7 bases from J; bases unmatched to any gene: 10. Germline loops: CDR1 MGHRA, CDR2 YSYEKL. CDR3 bases: TGCGCCAGCAGCCATGGACCGGGACAGGGTCGACAGCCCCAGCATTTT. As protein: CASSHGPGQGRQPQHF.

This clonotype was detected many times. The chain uses TRBV27 and TRBJ2-1; 16 bases align to TRBD2. The CDR3 consists of 17 residues. Germline CDR1 MNHEY, CDR2 SMNVEV (reference sequence). Germline trimming cut 5 bases from V and 6 bases from J; bases unmatched to any gene: 7. The CDR3 sequence: CASSLGLAGGPFNEQFF. The DNA for the CDR3 is TGTGCCAGCAGTCTGGGACTAGCGGGAGGGCCTTTCAATGAGCAGTTCTTC.

There are many counts of this clonotype. The chain combines TRBV6-2 or TRBV6-3 with TRBJ2-1, with 13 bases fitting TRBD2. J was trimmed by 14 bases and V by 8 bases; bases with no gene match: 12. The CDR3 loop spans 14 amino acids. Germline CDR1 is MNHEY and CDR2 is SVGEGT. CDR3 nucleotides: TGTGCCAGCCGATCCGGGACTAGCGGGATCTTAGAGTTCTTC. Translated, it gives CASRSGTSGILEFF.

This clonotype was recorded many times. The rearrangement joins TRBV4-1 to TRBJ1-2; 9 nucleotides match TRBD1. The CDR3 covers 14 residues. J was trimmed by 8 bases and V by 0 bases; bases with no gene match: 4. Germline CDR1 MGHRA, CDR2 YSYEKL. The CDR3 nucleotides read TGCGCCAGCAGCCAAGATGGGGGACAGGGAGGCTACACCTTC. Amino acid sequence: CASSQDGGQGGYTF.

This clonotype was seen at least ten times. The chain recombines TRBV6-2 or TRBV6-3 with TRBJ2-2; 9 nucleotides agree with TRBD1. Looked up from germline, CDR1 is MNHEY and CDR2 is SVGEGT. The ends lost 5 bases at V and 6 bases at J; junction bases unmatched: 4. The CDR3 length is 14 residues. The CDR3 reads CASSGTGLAGELFF. CDR3 DNA: TGTGCCAGCAGTGGGACAGGGCTGGCCGGGGAGCTGTTTTTT.

The count of this clonotype is one. A much larger clone lies one base from this, so it may be a read error. The rearrangement joins TRBV20-1 to TRBJ2-7, with a weak D call TRBD2 (7 bases). Germline V gives CDR1 DFQATT, CDR2 SNEGSKA (reference sequence). V shed 4 bases and J shed 3 bases, with 19 bases lying between them. This CDR3 is 15 amino acids long. The DNA for the CDR3 is TGCAGTGCTAACCTCGGACGGGGGGCGGTCTACGAGCAGTACTTC. Residues: CSANLGRGAVYEQYF.

This clonotype has a count of ten or more. The rearrangement uses TRBV6-5 and TRBJ2-1; 7 bases match TRBD2. This CDR3 has 17 residues. V lost 2 bases and J lost 6; bases outside the gene matches: 13. Germline V gene sequence: CDR1 MNHEY, CDR2 SVGAGI. DNA for the CDR3: TGTGCCAGCAGTTACAGGGCAAATGTAGCGGGCCGCAATGAGCAGTTCTTC. Translated: CASSYRANVAGRNEQFF.

There are many counts of this clonotype. The V gene is TRBV6-2 or TRBV6-3, the J gene TRBJ1-2; D ambiguous. V was pared by 0 bases and J by 2 bases, with 10 bases between. Germline values: CDR1 MNHEY, CDR2 SVGEGT. This CDR3 has 15 residues. The CDR3 spells CASSYSSSGNYGYTF. CDR3 DNA: TGTGCCAGCAGTTACTCGAGTTCCGGAAACTATGGCTACACCTTC.

This clonotype has a count of ten or more. The gene calls are TRBV14 and TRBJ1-1; D unresolved. V lost 3 bases and J 4 bases, leaving 6 bases between the germline ends. CDR1 and CDR2 from the germline V gene are SGHDN and FVKESK. The CDR3 contains 12 residues. In nucleotides, the CDR3 is TGTGCCAGCAGCCATGGTATCACTGAAGCTTTCTTT. Its translation is CASSHGITEAFF.

The V call is TRBV21-1, the J call TRBJ2-3; the table's D call, TRBD2, was not checked against the DNA. TRBV21-1 is an annotated pseudogene. The length of the CDR3 is 12 residues. The CDR3 here is CASSPIRARQYF. Here the CDR3 DNA reads TGTGCCAGCAGCCCTATCCGGGCCCGGCAGTATTTT.

This clonotype appeared many times. This chain uses TRBV5-1 with TRBJ2-1, with TRBD2 as a possible D gene (5 bases). This CDR3 is 16 amino acids long. V lost 0 bases, J lost 6 bases, and 16 bases lay in between. The V gene's germline CDR1 is SGHRS and CDR2 YFSETQ. CDR3 bases: TGCGCCAGCAGCTTGGGGCTAGCTCTGAACCTCAATGAGCAGTTCTTC. Its protein is CASSLGLALNLNEQFF. The complete variable domain, with remaining parts taken from reference TRBV5-1 and TRBJ2-1, reads KAGVTQTPRYLIKTRGQQVTLSCSPISGHRSVSWYQQTPGQGLQFLFEYFSETQRNKGNFPGRFSGRQFSNSRSEMNVSTLELGDSALYLCASSLGLALNLNEQFFGPGTRLTVL.

By proportion, this clonotype is medium-sized. The chain recombines TRBV7-2 with TRBJ2-7; TRBD1 matches at 7 bases. This CDR3 region has 15 residues. Germline V gene data show CDR1 as SGHTA and CDR2 as FQGNSA. Losses at the gene ends were 4 bases for V and 2 bases for J; bases not matched to a gene: 8. This CDR3 reads CASSSSRDSAYEQYF. CDR3 bases: TGTGCCAGCAGCTCCTCCCGGGACAGTGCCTACGAGCAGTACTTC.

In this sample, this clonotype turned up many times. The chain joins TRBV10-3 to TRBJ1-1, with D maybe TRBD1 (6 bases). CDR3 length: 13 amino acids. Trimming left V 0 bases short and J 5 bases short, with 7 bases between. CDR1 ENHRY and CDR2 SYGVKD come from the germline V gene. The chain's CDR3 is CAISESGGTEAFF. In DNA, the CDR3 is TGTGCCATCAGTGAGTCAGGGGGAACTGAAGCTTTCTTT.

At least ten counts were recorded for this clonotype. The chain joins TRBV2 to TRBJ1-2; D gene unclear. The CDR3 consists of 12 residues. Germline V gene sequence: CDR1 SNHLY, CDR2 FYNNEI. Trimming removed 1 base from V and 5 bases from J, with 5 bases in between. Here the CDR3 reads CASSEEEYGYTF. CDR3 DNA: TGTGCCAGCAGTGAAGAGGAGTATGGCTACACCTTC. Full variable domain (rest looked up from reference TRBV2 and TRBJ1-2): EPEVTQTPSHQVTQMGQEVILRCVPISNHLYFYWYRQILGQKVEFLVSFYNNEISEKSEIFDDQFSVERPDGSNFTLKIRSTKLEDSAMYFCASSEEEYGYTFGSGTRLTVV.

This clonotype was detected many times. The chain combines TRBV7-8 with TRBJ2-1; D unclear. The germline gives CDR1 SGHVS, CDR2 FQNEAQ. This CDR3 has 12 residues. V shed 2 bases and J shed 6 bases, with 5 bases lying between them. The CDR3 here is CASSLFPNEQFF. As DNA, the CDR3 is TGTGCCAGCAGCTTATTTCCCAATGAGCAGTTCTTC.